One and the same sample provided the 21 T cell receptor beta chains below, sequenced in a study of early T cells in non-severe SARS-CoV-2 infection listed by TCRdb under 2021. To prepare the library, 5' RACE was applied. This sample was sequenced with a NextSeq 500. The public reads were reanalyzed by TCRdb: fastp trimming at Q25, MiXCR alignment, in-frame beta chains only. Each record represents a unique CDR3 protein, reported with the most common genes and DNA among its rows. For this sample there are fewer than 30,000 distinct CDR3 sequences; 5.5% to 7.5% appear just once. The biggest ten clones account for 30% to 35% of the sample. Source: whole blood, taken at baseline. These TCRs come from an adult who was a healthcare worker with PCR-confirmed SARS-CoV-2 infection or an uninfected control (not recorded which).

This clonotype appeared many times. The chain carries TRBV20-1 and TRBJ1-2; TRBD1 matches at 8 bases. CDR3 size: 13 residues. The germline V gene encodes CDR1 DFQATT and CDR2 SNEGSKA (reference sequence). V lost 5 bases, J lost 4 bases, and 6 bases stayed unmatched. The CDR3 coding sequence is TGCAGTGCTCGAACAGGGGGAGGCTATGGCTACACCTTC. This encodes CSARTGGGYGYTF.

This clonotype was recorded at least ten times. This chain joins TRBV6-2 or TRBV6-3 and TRBJ2-5; 7 bases agree with TRBD1. Per germline, CDR1 MNHEY and CDR2 SVGEGT. The CDR3 has 13 amino acids. The junction had 13 bases not matched to a gene; V was cut back by 6 bases and J by 12 bases. CDR3: CASRKAGTVIEYF. The CDR3 coding sequence is TGTGCCAGCAGGAAAGCCGGGACAGTTATAGAGTACTTC.

This clonotype was seen many times. The CDR3 sequence is CASSSKRYEQYF. The CDR3 DNA sequence: TGTGCCAGCAGTTCGAAGCGGTACGAGCAGTACTTC. The rearrangement joins TRBV28 to TRBJ2-7, with a weak D call TRBD2 (5 bases). There are 12 residues in the CDR3. From germline, CDR1 is MDHEN and CDR2 SYDVKM. V lost 4 bases to trimming and J lost 4 bases, with 8 bases between them.

This clonotype was detected many times. V usage is TRBV4-2 and J usage is TRBJ2-1, with D uncertain. This CDR3 has 15 amino acids. CDR1 is LGHNA and CDR2 is YNFKEQ in the germline V gene. The ends were cut back, 1 base at V and 2 bases at J, with 9 bases in the middle. Here the CDR3 reads CASSQVSLAYNEQFF. The CDR3 nucleotides read TGTGCCAGCAGCCAAGTAAGTCTCGCCTACAATGAGCAGTTCTTC.

This clonotype has at least ten counts. The rearrangement links TRBV20-1 to TRBJ1-2; 9 nucleotides match TRBD1. The CDR3 extends over 13 amino acids. V dropped 1 base and J dropped 8; count of bases not matched to a gene: 5. CDR1 is DFQATT, CDR2 SNEGSKA, per germline (reference sequence). In DNA form, the CDR3 reads TGCAGTGCTAGAGTAACAGGGGGCTCAGGCTACACCTTC. Its translation is CSARVTGGSGYTF.

This clonotype was recorded at least ten times. CDR3 in amino acids: CSASISGGGAYEQFF. The CDR3 coding sequence is TGCAGTGCTAGTATCAGTGGCGGGGGGGCCTATGAGCAGTTCTTC. V and J are TRBV20-1 and TRBJ2-1; 9 bases are a match to TRBD2. This CDR3 has 15 amino acids. V gave up 3 bases and J gave up 8 bases; unmatched junction bases: 11. Germline values: CDR1 DFQATT, CDR2 SNEGSKA (reference sequence).

There are many counts of this clonotype. Compared with germline, one end of the junction differs, possibly owing to a read error. The rearrangement joins TRBV20-1 to TRBJ2-3; D gene uncertain. The CDR3 is 13 amino acids. CDR1 is DFQATT and CDR2 is SNEGSKA in the germline V gene (reference sequence). For the CDR3, the DNA is TGCAGTGCCAAAGGAACGGGCACGGATACGCAGTATTTT. It yields the protein CSAKGTGTDTQYF.

This sequence joins TRBV10-1 and TRBJ2-2; TRBD1 aligns across 8 bases. V was pared by 10 bases and J by 1 base, with 2 bases of the junction left unmatched. The CDR3 contains 13 residues. CDR1 WNHNN and CDR2 SYGVQD come from the germline V gene (reference sequence). In DNA, the CDR3 is TGCGCCACAGGACAGGGGAACACCGGGGAGCTGTTTTTT. Residues: CATGQGNTGELFF.

In its sample, this clonotype was seen many times. The V and J genes are TRBV6-4 and TRBJ1-1; the match to TRBD1 covers 7 bases. Trimming took 6 bases from V and 1 from J; bases not matched to a gene: 11. The CDR3 contains 16 residues. The germline gives CDR1 MRHNA, CDR2 SNTAGT. The DNA of the CDR3 is TGTGCCAGCAGAAAAGACCGGGACAGATCGAACACTGAAGCTTTCTTT. This encodes CASRKDRDRSNTEAFF.

This clonotype was picked up many times. The CDR3 here is CASSPRGKNTEAFF. The CDR3 DNA reads as TGTGCCAGCTCACCGAGGGGCAAGAACACTGAAGCTTTCTTT. The gene calls are TRBV18 and TRBJ1-1; tentative D call: TRBD1 (5 bases). V was pared by 3 bases and J by 1 base, with 9 bases between. The germline CDR1 and CDR2 sequences are KGHSH and LQKENI. CDR3 length: 14 amino acids.

The J gene is TRBJ1-1, the V gene TRBV5-6; no definite D call. Germline CDR1 SGHDT, CDR2 YYEEEE. CDR3 length equals 14 residues. Between the trimmed V and J ends, which lost 1 base and 7 bases, there was a span of 14 bases. The CDR3 DNA reads TGTGCCAGCAGCTTGAGAAAGGTCCGATTTGAAGCTTTCTTT. It translates to CASSLRKVRFEAFF.

This clonotype was observed many times. CDR3 region: CASSYSTPVPAFF. In nucleotides, the CDR3 is TGTGCCAGCAGTTACTCGACCCCGGTCCCAGCTTTCTTT. V is TRBV6-5 and J is TRBJ1-1; D remains ambiguous. This CDR3 contains 13 residues. Germline V gene lookup returns CDR1 MNHEY and CDR2 SVGAGI. Trimming pared 0 bases from V and 10 bases from J, leaving 12 bases between.

The chain is built from TRBV12-5 and TRBJ2-5, with a tentative D call TRBD2 (5 bases). Germline CDR1 is LGHNT and CDR2 is FRNRAP. V lost 0 bases, J lost 5 bases, and 13 bases lay in between. The CDR3 is 15 residues long. CDR3 loop: CASGLVHGERETQYF. The CDR3 coding sequence is TGTGCTAGTGGTTTGGTACACGGGGAGCGGGAGACCCAGTACTTC.

As concerns this clonotype: One end of the junction is discordant with germline, which a read error may explain. The V and J genes are TRBV7-2 and TRBJ2-3, with 8 bases aligning to TRBD2. This CDR3 comprises 17 residues. Germline V CDR1 and CDR2: SGHTA, FQGNSA. The CDR3 coding sequence is TGTGCCAGCAACTTAGCGCTAAGCGGGGGCAGAATCGATACGCAGTATTTT. Encoded protein: CASNLALSGGRIDTQYF.

Ten or more counts support this clonotype. Written as DNA, the CDR3 is TGCGCCAGCAGCTTCCAACCTAGCGGGAGTTTAAATGAGCAGTTCTTC. Its protein product is CASSFQPSGSLNEQFF. The chain employs TRBV5-1 and TRBJ2-1, with 10 bases identical to TRBD2. CDR1 SGHRS and CDR2 YFSETQ come from the germline V gene. The CDR3 totals 16 residues. The V gene end was trimmed by 2 bases and the J gene end by 7 bases; junction bases not matched to a gene: 9.

Ten or more counts support this clonotype. V gene TRBV3-1 combines with J gene TRBJ2-1; tentatively, D is TRBD2 (5 bases). There are 15 residues in the CDR3. Germline V gene lookup returns CDR1 LGHDT and CDR2 YNNKEL (reference sequence). V shed 1 base and J shed 3 bases, with 10 bases lying between them. CDR3 in amino acids: CASSQGSSSYNEQFF. CDR3 coding DNA: TGTGCCAGCAGCCAAGGTTCTAGCAGCTACAATGAGCAGTTCTTC.

Points on this clonotype: A read error may explain this, as a much larger clone is one base away. The chain combines TRBV6-6 with TRBJ2-1; 9 bases map to TRBD2. Trimming cost V 2 bases and J 5 bases; bases outside gene matches: 1. Germline values: CDR1 MNHNY, CDR2 SVGAGI (reference sequence). The CDR3 is 14 residues long. CDR3 DNA sequence: TGTGCCAGCAGTTACGCTAGCGGGGACAATGAGCAGTTCTTC. Translating it yields CASSYASGDNEQFF.

This clonotype was seen many times. V usage is TRBV5-1 and J usage is TRBJ2-2; D uncertain. V was trimmed by 0 bases and J by 6 bases, leaving 6 bases between them. The CDR3 runs 13 residues. The germline CDR1 and CDR2 sequences are SGHRS and YFSETQ. Here the CDR3 reads CASSLVPSGELFF. CDR3 DNA sequence: TGCGCCAGCAGCTTGGTTCCTTCCGGGGAGCTGTTTTTT.

Points on this clonotype: A much more abundant neighbour one base away suggests this may be a read error. As the CDR3 is not closed by the conserved phenylalanine or tryptophan, this likely results from a read error. This rearrangement joins TRBV3-1 to TRBJ1-4; 7 positions match TRBD1. The germline V gene encodes CDR1 LGHDT and CDR2 YNNKEL (reference sequence). With 4 bases clipped from V and 5 bases from J, the junction kept 7 bases outside the gene matches. The CDR3 extends over 15 amino acids. The CDR3 here is CASSRRTGGNEKLFS. The CDR3 DNA reads as TGTGCCAGCAGCCGCCGGACAGGAGGGAATGAAAAACTGTTTTCT.

The sample holds many counts of this clonotype. V usage is TRBV6-2 or TRBV6-3 and J usage is TRBJ2-7, with a tentative D call TRBD1 (6 bases). Trimming removed 5 bases from V and 0 bases from J, with 8 bases in between. In germline, CDR1 is MNHEY, CDR2 SVGEGT. The CDR3 covers 13 residues. CDR3 amino acids: CASSPDSSYEQYF. As DNA, the CDR3 is TGTGCCAGCAGTCCGGACAGCTCCTACGAGCAGTACTTC.

J is TRBJ2-1 and V is TRBV5-1; D might be TRBD2 (6 bases). Trimming removed 0 bases from V and 5 bases from J, with 9 bases in between. Per the germline V gene, CDR1 is SGHRS and CDR2 is YFSETQ. CDR3 size: 14 residues. This CDR3 is CASSLGGGDNEQFF. The CDR3 region has the DNA TGCGCCAGCAGCTTGGGGGGAGGTGACAATGAGCAGTTCTTC.